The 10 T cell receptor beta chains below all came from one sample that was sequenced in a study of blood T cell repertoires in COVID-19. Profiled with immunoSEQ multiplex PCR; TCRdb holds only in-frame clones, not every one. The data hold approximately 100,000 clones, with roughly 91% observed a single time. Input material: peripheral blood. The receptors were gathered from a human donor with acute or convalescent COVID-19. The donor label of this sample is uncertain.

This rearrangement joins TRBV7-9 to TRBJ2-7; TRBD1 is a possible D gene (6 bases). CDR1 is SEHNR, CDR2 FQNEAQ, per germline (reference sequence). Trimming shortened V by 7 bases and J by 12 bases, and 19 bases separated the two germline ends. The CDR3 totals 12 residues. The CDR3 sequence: CASTSEGVERYF. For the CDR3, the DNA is TGTGCCAGCACCTCAGAGGGGGTAGAAAGGTACTTC.

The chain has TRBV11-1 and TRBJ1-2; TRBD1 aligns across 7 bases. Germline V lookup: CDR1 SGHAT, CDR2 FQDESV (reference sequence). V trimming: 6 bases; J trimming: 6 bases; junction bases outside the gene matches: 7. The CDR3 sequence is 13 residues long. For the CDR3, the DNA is TGTGCCAGCAGACCAGGGACAGCCGATGGCTACACCTTC. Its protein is CASRPGTADGYTF. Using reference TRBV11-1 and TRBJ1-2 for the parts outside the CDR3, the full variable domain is EAEVAQSPRYKITEKSQAVAFWCDPISGHATLYWYRQILGQGPELLVQFQDESVVDDSQLPKDRFSAERLKGVDSTLKIQPAELGDSAMYLCASRPGTADGYTFGSGTRLTVV.

The CDR3 coding sequence is TGTGCCTGGAATAACCCCGGGGGAGGGAACACTGAAGCTTTCTTT. As protein: CAWNNPGGGNTEAFF. This chain joins TRBV30 and TRBJ1-1, with a tentative D call TRBD1 (5 bases). The V gene lost 4 bases and the J gene lost 1 base, with 16 bases spanning the gap. The CDR3 contains 15 residues. Germline CDR1 and CDR2: GTSNPN and SVGIG (reference sequence).

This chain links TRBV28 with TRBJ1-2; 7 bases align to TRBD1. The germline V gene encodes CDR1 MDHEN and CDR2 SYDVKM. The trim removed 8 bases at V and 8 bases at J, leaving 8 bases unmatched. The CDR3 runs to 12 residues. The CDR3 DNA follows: TGTGCCAGCGTCGAACAGGGGCTGGGCTACACCTTC. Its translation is CASVEQGLGYTF.

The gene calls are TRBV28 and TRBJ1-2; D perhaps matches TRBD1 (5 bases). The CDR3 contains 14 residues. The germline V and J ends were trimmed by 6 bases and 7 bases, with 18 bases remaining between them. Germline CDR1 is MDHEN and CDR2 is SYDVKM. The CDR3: CASSQSTVQFGYTF. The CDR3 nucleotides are TGTGCCAGCAGCCAATCGACAGTACAGTTTGGCTACACCTTC.

The CDR3 here is CASSLMTNTGELFF. Written as DNA, the CDR3 is TGTGCCAGCAGCTTAATGACTAACACCGGGGAGCTGTTTTTT. The rearrangement uses TRBV7-9 and TRBJ2-2; D not resolved. Trimming pared 2 bases from V and 2 bases from J, leaving 6 bases between. Looked up from germline, CDR1 is SEHNR and CDR2 is FQNEAQ (reference sequence). The CDR3 sequence is 14 residues long. The full variable domain, in which reference TRBV7-9 and TRBJ2-2 provide the parts outside the CDR3, is DTGVSQNPRHKITKRGQNVTFRCDPISEHNRLYWYRQTLGQGPEFLTYFQNEAQLEKSRLLSDRFSAERPKGSFSTLEIQRTEQGDSAMYLCASSLMTNTGELFFGEGSRLTVL.

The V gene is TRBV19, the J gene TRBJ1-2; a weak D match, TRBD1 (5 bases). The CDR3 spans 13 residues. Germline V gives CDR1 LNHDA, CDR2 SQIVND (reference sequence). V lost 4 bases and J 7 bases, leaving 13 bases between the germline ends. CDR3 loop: CASSTGQGGGYTF. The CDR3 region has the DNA TGTGCCAGTAGTACAGGACAAGGTGGTGGCTACACCTTC.

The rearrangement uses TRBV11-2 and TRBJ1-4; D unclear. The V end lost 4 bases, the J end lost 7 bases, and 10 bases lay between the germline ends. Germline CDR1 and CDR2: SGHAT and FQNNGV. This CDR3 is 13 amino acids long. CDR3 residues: CASSYSFGEKLFF. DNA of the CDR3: TGTGCCAGCAGCTACAGCTTTGGTGAAAAACTGTTTTTT.

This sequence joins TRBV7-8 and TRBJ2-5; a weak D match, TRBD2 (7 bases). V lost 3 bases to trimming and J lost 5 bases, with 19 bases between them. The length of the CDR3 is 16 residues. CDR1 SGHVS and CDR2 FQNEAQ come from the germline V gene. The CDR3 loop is CASSFMMGRGKETQYF. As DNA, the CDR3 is TGTGCCAGCAGCTTTATGATGGGGAGGGGGAAGGAGACCCAGTACTTC.

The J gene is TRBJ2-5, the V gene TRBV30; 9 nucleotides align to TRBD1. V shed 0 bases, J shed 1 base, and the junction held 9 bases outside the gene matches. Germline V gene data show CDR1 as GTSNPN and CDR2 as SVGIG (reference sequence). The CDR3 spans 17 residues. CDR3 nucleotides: TGTGCCTGGAGTGTACGTCCGGGACAGGGATTCCAAGAGACCCAGTACTTC. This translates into CAWSVRPGQGFQETQYF.